This T cell receptor beta chain was obtained from a study of neurological immune-mediated disorders. This clonotype was detected ten times or more. Unsorted libraries were prepared from 2 million PBMCs held at -80 C. The method for making cDNA was 5'RACE, and it used 10-nucleotide random UMIs. Sequencing of 15-18 subjects in each run yielded over 160 million TCR-beta sequences. TCRdb independently ran MiXCR on the 5' RACE reads; one entry per CDR3 protein. The sample lists about 50,000 distinct CDR3 sequences, approximately 15% occurring once. This clonotype was sampled from a man between 60 and 75 years old in good health. Material for sequencing was PBMCs.

CDR3 sequence (DNA): TGTGCCAGCAGTTACCTTGACAGTCCAACTAATGAAAAACTGTTTTTT. Its translation: CASSYLDSPTNEKLFF. This chain links TRBV6-5 with TRBJ1-4; TRBD1 is a possible D gene (5 bases). V was shortened by 2 bases and J by 0 bases, with 10 bases between the two germline ends. CDR3 length: 16 amino acids. Germline V gene lookup returns CDR1 MNHEY and CDR2 SVGAGI.